The sequence of this TCR beta chain was determined in a study of blood T cell repertoires in COVID-19. Overall study: In each case, the material was cDNA or gDNA derived from T cells, B-cell-depleted T cells, or PBMCs.

Per the germline V gene, CDR1 is SGHTA and CDR2 is FQGNSA. Deletions cut 5 bases from V and 2 bases from J, with 10 bases between. CDR3 length: 14 residues. Assay: immunoSEQ multiplex PCR; the TCRdb copy retains only in-frame clones and omits some. The table shows around 170,000 clones, with about 80% occurring only once. Sequenced input: peripheral blood. The V call is TRBV7-2, the J call TRBJ1-3; D is unresolved. This sequence was found in a human donor in a cohort sampled during active COVID-19. The chain's CDR3 is CASSTSLAGNTIYF. The CDR3 region has the DNA TGTGCCAGCAGCACGAGTCTGGCTGGAAACACCATATATTTT.